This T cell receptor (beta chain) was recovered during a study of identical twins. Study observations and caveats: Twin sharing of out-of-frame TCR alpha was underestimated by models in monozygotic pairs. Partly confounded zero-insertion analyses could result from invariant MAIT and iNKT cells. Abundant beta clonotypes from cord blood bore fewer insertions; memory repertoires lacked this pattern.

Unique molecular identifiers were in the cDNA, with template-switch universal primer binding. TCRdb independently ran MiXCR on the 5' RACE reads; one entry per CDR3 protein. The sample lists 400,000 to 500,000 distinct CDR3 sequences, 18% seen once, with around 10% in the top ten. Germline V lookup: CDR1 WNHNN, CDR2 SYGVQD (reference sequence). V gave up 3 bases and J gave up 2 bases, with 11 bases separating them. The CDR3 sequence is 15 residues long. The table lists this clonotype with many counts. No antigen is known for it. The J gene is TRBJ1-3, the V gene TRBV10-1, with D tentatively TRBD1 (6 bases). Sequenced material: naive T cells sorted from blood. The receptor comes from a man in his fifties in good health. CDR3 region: CASSEGTSTGNTIYF. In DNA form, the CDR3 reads TGCGCCAGCAGTGAAGGGACATCAACTGGAAACACCATATATTTT.